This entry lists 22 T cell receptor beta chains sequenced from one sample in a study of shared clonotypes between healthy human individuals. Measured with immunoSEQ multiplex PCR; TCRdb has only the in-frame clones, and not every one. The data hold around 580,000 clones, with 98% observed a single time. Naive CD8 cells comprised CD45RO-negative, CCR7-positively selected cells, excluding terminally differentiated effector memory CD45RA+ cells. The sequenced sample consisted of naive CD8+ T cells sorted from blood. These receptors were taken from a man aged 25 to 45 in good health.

DNA of the CDR3: TGTGCCAGCAGTTCACTAGCGAGCTCCTACAATGAGCAGTTCTTC. This translates into CASSSLASSYNEQFF. The genes are TRBV27 and TRBJ2-1; 7 nucleotides agree with TRBD2. Germline CDR1 and CDR2: MNHEY and SMNVEV (reference sequence). The CDR3 has 15 amino acids. With V trimmed by 4 bases and J by 0 bases, 3 bases remained unmatched.

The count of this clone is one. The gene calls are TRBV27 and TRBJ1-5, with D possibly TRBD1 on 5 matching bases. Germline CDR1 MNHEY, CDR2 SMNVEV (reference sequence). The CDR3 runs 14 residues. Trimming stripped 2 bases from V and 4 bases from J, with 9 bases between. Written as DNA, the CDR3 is TGTGCCAGCAGTTTAACCGCAGGGAATCAGCCCCAGCATTTT. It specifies CASSLTAGNQPQHF.

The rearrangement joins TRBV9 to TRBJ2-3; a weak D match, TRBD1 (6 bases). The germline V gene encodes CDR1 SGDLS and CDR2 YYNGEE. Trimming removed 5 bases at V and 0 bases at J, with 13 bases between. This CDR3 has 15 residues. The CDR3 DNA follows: TGTGCCAGCAGTGTAACAGGGCCTAGCACAGATACGCAGTATTTT. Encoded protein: CASSVTGPSTDTQYF.

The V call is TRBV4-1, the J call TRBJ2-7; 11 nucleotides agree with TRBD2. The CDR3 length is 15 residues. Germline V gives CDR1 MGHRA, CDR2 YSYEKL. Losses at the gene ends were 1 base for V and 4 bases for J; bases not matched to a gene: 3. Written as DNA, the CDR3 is TGCGCCAGCAGCCAAGTCAGGACTAGCGGGTACGAGCAGTACTTC. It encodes CASSQVRTSGYEQYF.

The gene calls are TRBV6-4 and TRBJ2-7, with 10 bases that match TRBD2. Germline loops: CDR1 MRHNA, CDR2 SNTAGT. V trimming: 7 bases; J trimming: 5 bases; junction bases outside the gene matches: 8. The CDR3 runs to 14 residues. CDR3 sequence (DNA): TGTGCCAGCACCGAGCGGGAGGGCCCCCACGAGCAGTACTTC. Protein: CASTEREGPHEQYF.

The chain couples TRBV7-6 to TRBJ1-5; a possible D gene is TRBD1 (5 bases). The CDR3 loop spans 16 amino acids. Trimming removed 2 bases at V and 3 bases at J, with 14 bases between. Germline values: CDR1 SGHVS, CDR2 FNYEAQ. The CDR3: CASSLLADSNNQPQHF. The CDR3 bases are TGTGCCAGCAGCTTACTGGCCGACAGCAACAATCAGCCCCAGCATTTT.

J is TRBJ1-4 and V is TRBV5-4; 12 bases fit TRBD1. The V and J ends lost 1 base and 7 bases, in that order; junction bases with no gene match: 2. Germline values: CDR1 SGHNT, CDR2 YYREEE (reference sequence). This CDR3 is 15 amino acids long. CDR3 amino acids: CASSLKGQGAEKLFF. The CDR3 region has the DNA TGTGCCAGCAGCTTGAAGGGACAGGGGGCTGAAAAACTGTTTTTT.

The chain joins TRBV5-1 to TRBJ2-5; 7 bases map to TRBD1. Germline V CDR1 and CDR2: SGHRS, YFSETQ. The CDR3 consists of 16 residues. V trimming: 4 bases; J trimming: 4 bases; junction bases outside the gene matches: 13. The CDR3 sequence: CASSPGTVGFLETQYF. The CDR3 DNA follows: TGCGCCAGCAGCCCCGGGACAGTTGGGTTTTTAGAGACCCAGTACTTC.

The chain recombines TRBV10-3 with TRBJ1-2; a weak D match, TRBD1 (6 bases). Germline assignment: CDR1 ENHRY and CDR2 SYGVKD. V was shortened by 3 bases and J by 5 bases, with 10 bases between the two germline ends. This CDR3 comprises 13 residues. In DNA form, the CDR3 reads TGTGCCATCAGTGATCCAGGGGTATATGGCTACACCTTC. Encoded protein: CAISDPGVYGYTF.

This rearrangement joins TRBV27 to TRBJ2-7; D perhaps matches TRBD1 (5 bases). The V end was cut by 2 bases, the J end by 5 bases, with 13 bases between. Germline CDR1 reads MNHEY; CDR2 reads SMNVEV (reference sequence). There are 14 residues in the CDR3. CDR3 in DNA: TGTGCCAGCAGTTTACAGGGATTCTCAAACGAGCAGTACTTC. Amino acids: CASSLQGFSNEQYF.

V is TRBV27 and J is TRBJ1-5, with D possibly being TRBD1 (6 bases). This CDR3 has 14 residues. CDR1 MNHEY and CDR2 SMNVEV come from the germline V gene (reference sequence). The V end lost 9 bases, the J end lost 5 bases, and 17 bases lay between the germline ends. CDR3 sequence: CASSWGASHQPQHF. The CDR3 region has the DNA TGTGCCAGTTCGTGGGGGGCTTCACATCAGCCCCAGCATTTT.

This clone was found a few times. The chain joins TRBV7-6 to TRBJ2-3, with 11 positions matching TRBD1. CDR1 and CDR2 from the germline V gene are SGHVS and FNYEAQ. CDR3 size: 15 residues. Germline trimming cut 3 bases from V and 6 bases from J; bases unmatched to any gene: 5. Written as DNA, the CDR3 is TGTGCCAGCAGCTTGGGGACAGGGGGAAGGGATACGCAGTATTTT. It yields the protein CASSLGTGGRDTQYF.

In DNA, the CDR3 is TGCAGCGTTGGCCGCGAGGGAAGAGCTTTCTTT. It translates to CSVGREGRAFF. V gene TRBV29-1 combines with J gene TRBJ1-1; D gene unclear. Per the germline V gene, CDR1 is SQVTM and CDR2 is ANQGSEA. The CDR3 contains 11 residues. The V and J ends lost 4 bases and 10 bases respectively, with 13 bases between them.

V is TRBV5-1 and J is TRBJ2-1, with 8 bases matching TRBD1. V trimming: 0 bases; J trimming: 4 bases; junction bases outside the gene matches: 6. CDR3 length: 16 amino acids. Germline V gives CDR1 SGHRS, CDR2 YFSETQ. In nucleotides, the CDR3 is TGCGCCAGCAGCTTGGGACAGGGGATCGATTACAATGAGCAGTTCTTC. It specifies CASSLGQGIDYNEQFF.

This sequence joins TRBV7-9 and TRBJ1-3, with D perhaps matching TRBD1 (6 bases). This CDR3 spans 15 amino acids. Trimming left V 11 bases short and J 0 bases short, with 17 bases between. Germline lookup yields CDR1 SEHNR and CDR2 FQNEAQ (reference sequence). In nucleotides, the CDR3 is TGTGCCTCGCAGGCCGCGGACAGCTCTGGAAACACCATATATTTT. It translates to CASQAADSSGNTIYF.

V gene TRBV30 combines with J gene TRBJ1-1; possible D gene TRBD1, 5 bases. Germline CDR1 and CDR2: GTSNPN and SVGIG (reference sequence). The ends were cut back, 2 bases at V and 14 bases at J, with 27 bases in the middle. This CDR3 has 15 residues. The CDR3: CAWSSPVWDVRDVFF. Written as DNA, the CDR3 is TGTGCCTGGAGTAGCCCAGTCTGGGACGTTCGGGACGTGTTCTTT. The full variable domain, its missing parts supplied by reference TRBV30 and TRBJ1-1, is SQTIHQWPATLVQPVGSPLSLECTVEGTSNPNLYWYRQAAGRGLQLLFYSVGIGQISSEVPQNLSASRPQDRQFILSSKKLLLSDSGFYLCAWSSPVWDVRDVFFGQGTRLTVV.

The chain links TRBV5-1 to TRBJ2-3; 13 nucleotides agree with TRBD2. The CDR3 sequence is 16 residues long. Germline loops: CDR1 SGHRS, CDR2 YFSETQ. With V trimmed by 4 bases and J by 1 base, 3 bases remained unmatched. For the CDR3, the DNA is TGCGCCAGCAGCGAAGGACTAGCGGGAGGCACAGATACGCAGTATTTT. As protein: CASSEGLAGGTDTQYF.

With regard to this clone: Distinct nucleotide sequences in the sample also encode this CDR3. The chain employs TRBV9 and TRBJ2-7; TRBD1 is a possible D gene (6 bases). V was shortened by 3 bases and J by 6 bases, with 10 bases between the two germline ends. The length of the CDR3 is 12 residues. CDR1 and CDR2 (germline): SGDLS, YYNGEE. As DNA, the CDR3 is TGTGCCAGCAGCGCCACAGGGTCCGAGCAGTACTTC. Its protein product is CASSATGSEQYF.

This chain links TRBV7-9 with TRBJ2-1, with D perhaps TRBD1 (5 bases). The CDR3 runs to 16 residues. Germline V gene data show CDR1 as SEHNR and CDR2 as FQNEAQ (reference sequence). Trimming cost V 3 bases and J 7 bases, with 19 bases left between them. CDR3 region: CASSFTEAEYRNEQFF. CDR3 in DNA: TGTGCCAGCAGCTTTACAGAGGCGGAGTACAGGAATGAGCAGTTCTTC.

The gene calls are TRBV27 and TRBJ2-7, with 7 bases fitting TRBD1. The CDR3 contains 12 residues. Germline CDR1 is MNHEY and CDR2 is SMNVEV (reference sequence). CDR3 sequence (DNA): TGTGCTAGCCAGGGACAGACCTACGAGCAGTACTTC. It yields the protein CASQGQTYEQYF.

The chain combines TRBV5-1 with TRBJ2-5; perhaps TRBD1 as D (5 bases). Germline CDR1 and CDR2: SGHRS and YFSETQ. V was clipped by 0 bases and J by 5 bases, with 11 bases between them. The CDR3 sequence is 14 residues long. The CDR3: CASSLVIGVETQYF. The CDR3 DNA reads TGCGCCAGCAGCTTGGTTATAGGGGTGGAGACCCAGTACTTC. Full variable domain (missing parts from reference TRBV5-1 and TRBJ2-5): KAGVTQTPRYLIKTRGQQVTLSCSPISGHRSVSWYQQTPGQGLQFLFEYFSETQRNKGNFPGRFSGRQFSNSRSEMNVSTLELGDSALYLCASSLVIGVETQYFGPGTRLLVL.

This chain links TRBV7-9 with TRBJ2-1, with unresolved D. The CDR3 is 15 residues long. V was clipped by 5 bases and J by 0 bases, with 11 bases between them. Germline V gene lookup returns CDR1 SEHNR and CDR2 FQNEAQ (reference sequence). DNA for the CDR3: TGTGCCAGCAGCCCCACCGGTGGCTCCTACAATGAGCAGTTCTTC. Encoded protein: CASSPTGGSYNEQFF.